The present T cell receptor beta chain was sequenced within a study of T-cell memory formation after mild COVID-19 (dated by TCRdb to about 2021). Context from the whole study: Most TCR sequence clusters were specific to one of the two donors. T-cell clones expanding and contracting after mild COVID-19 in two donors were tracked by longitudinal TCRalpha and TCRbeta repertoire sequencing. The cohort comprised two young, previously healthy adult volunteers, one female and one male. What the study reported, not specific to this receptor: Some responding clones were detected in pre-infection memory, suggesting pre-existing cross-reactive memory T cells joined the SARS-CoV-2 response. Contracting CD4+ clones were located mainly in the CM and EM memory subsets, whereas CD8+ clones were found to be enriched in EMRA. The study covered only two mild cases, and larger cohorts including severe cases with pre-infection samples were considered necessary. Clones contracting from day 15 to 85 had balanced CD4/CD8 phenotypes, while a second wave expanding from day 15 to 37 was biased towards CD4+. Whether the second-wave clones peaking on day 37 were SARS-CoV-2 specific was not confirmed.

In the case of this clonotype: Its binding antigen is unknown. Base qualities are missing; no much larger clone stands one base away.

Reads for this sample came from an Illumina NovaSeq 6000. cDNA libraries for TCRalpha and TCRbeta were prepared by 5'RACE using constant-segment primers, with sample barcodes and unique molecular identifiers added. Trizol reagent was used to extract RNA from every sample. Libraries were amplified in two PCR steps, with a second sample barcode and Illumina TruSeq adapters added in the second step. Sequencing of the libraries was done on an Illumina NovaSeq, producing 2 x 150 bp paired-end reads. Per the source publication's procedure: Demultiplexing of reads and collapsing into UMI-guided consensus sequences were performed with migec v1.2.7. Using mixcr v2.1.11, the UMI consensuses were aligned to TRA and TRB V and J templates and assembled into clonotypes. A clonotype was counted as expanded or contracted only if both edgeR and NoisET called the change significant, with noise models trained on biological replicates. For edgeR calls, the thresholds were a false discovery rate-adjusted p below 0.01 and a log2 fold-change of 1. PCA with hierarchical clustering of max-normalized trajectories of the 1000 most abundant clonotypes was used as exploratory dynamics analysis. Each responding clone was given a CD4 or CD8 phenotype based on the CD4+ and CD8+ repertoires, which had been sequenced separately. Through fastp at Q25 and MiXCR, TCRdb rebuilt clones from the public reads, retaining in-frame beta chains. Identical CDR3 proteins give one entry, which carries the most common genes and DNA. These V and J calls originate from TCRdb's pipeline instead of the authors' own analysis. The sample table records more than 300,000 distinct CDR3 sequences; roughly 13% of these occur just once. 22% of the sample is held by the ten biggest clonotypes.

Ficoll-Paque density gradient centrifugation was the method used to isolate PBMCs. Sequencing was done on a sample of PBMCs or a T cell subset sorted from them (not recorded which). The TCR was taken from a man aged 18-30 years who had mild COVID-19 (a few samples of this study predate the infection). The sample titles of this study are shuffled in the database, so cell type and time point are left out; the donor was told from shared clones.

The CDR3 has the sequence CSAIAWTGVRQPQHF. The base sequence is TGCAGTGCTATCGCCTGGACAGGGGTTCGTCAGCCCCAGCATTTT. The rearranged segments are TRBV20-1 and TRBJ1-5, and 9 junction bases match TRBD1. The CDR3, from cysteine to phenylalanine, totals 15 residues. CDR3 DNA is the only sequence kept; it has 45 bases, read in frame from the first base. The germline V end is reduced by 4 bases and the J end by 6 bases; junction bases left unmatched: 10. CDR1 and CDR2 (DFQATT, SNEGSKA) derive from the germline V gene (reference sequence).